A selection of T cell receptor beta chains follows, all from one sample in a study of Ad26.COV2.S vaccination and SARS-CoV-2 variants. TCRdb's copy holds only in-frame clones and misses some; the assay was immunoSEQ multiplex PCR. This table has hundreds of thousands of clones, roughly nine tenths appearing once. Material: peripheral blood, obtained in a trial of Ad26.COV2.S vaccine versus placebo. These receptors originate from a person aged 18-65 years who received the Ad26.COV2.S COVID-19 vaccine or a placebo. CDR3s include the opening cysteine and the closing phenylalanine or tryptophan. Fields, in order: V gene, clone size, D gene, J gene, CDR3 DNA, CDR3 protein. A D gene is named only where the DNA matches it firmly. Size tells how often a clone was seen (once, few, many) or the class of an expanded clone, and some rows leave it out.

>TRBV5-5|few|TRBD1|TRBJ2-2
TGTGCCAGCAGCTTTCACAGGGGGGCGAACACCGGGGAGCTGTTTTTT
CASSFHRGANTGELFF
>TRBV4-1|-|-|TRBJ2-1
TGCGCCAGCAGTAGAACAGGGAGCTCCTACAATGAGCAGTTCTTC
CASSRTGSSYNEQFF
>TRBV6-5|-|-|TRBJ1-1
TGTGCCAGCCCACCGGGCCCGGCGGGCCGGGGAGCTTTCTTT
CASPPGPAGRGAFF
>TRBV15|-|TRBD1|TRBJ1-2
TGTGCCACCAGCCTGAGACAGGGACGAGGCTACACCTTC
CATSLRQGRGYTF
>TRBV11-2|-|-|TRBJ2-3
TGTGCCAGCAGCACGGGCCGATACAATACGCAGTATTTT
CASSTGRYNTQYF
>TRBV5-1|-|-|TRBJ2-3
TGCGCCAGCAGCTCCCTCACAGGGGGGGCGGATACGCAGTATTTT
CASSSLTGGADTQYF
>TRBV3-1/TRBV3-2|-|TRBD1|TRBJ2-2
TGTGCCAGCAGCCAAGGATGGGACAGGGGGACCGGGGAGCTGTTTTTT
CASSQGWDRGTGELFF
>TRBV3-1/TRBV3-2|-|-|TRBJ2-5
TGTGCCAGCAGCTATCGGGAGACCCAGTACTTC
CASSYRETQYF
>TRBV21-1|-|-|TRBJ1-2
TGTGCCAGCAGCAGAAAGGGGGGCGAGGGAAAGGGCTATGGCTACACCTTC
CASSRKGGEGKGYGYTF
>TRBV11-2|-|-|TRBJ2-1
TGTGCCAGCAGCTTAGGGAGCTACAATGAGCAGTTCTTC
CASSLGSYNEQFF
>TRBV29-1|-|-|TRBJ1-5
TGCAGCGCCACACCTCATGGGGGGCCCCAGCATTTT
CSATPHGGPQHF
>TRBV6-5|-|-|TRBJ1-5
TGTGCCAGCAGTTCCGAGGGTCTCTTCAATCAGCCCCAGCATTTT
CASSSEGLFNQPQHF
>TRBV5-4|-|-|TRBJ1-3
TGTGCCAGCAGCTTCGGAGGGCGCGTGGACTCTGGAAACACCATATATTTT
CASSFGGRVDSGNTIYF
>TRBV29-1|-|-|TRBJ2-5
TGCAGCGTTGAAGCAGGGGGGGAGACCCAGTACTTC
CSVEAGGETQYF
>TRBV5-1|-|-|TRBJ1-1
TGCGCCAGCCAGTTGGGGGTACCGTACACTGAAGCTTTCTTT
CASQLGVPYTEAFF
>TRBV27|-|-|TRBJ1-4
TGTGCCAGCAGTTTAAGTTGGAGGGATGGCGGAAAACTGTTTTTT
CASSLSWRDGGKLFF
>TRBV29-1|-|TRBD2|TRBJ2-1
TGCAGCACCGGACTAGCGGACGGTGAGCAGTTCTTC
CSTGLADGEQFF
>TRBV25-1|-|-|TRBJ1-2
TGTGCCAGCCGGGACCGCCAAAACTATGGCTACACCTTC
CASRDRQNYGYTF
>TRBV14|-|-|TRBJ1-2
TGTGCCAGCAGCGAGAGACACAACTATGGCTACACCTTC
CASSERHNYGYTF
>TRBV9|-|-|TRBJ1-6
TGTGCCAGCAGCGGGAGGTTAGGGCTCGATAATTCACCCCTCCACTTT
CASSGRLGLDNSPLHF
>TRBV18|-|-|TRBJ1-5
TGTGCCAGCTCACTGAGGGAGGCAGGCCTTAGGCCCCAGCATTTT
CASSLREAGLRPQHF
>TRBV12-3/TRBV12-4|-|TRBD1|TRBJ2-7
TGTGCCAGCAGCCGGACAGGAGCTTACGAGCAGTACTTC
CASSRTGAYEQYF
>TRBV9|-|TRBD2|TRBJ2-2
TGTGCCAGTCGAACCGGGACTACTACCGGGGAGCTGTTTTTT
CASRTGTTTGELFF
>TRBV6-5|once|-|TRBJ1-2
TGTGCCACCGACCGTTCCTACTATGGCTACACCTTC
CATDRSYYGYTF
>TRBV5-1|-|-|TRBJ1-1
TGCGCCAGCAGCTTGGTCGCAGGGTCCAACACTGAAGCTTTCTTT
CASSLVAGSNTEAFF
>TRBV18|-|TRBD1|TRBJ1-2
TGTGCCAGCTCGCTACAAGACCAGGGGGATGGCTACACCTTC
CASSLQDQGDGYTF
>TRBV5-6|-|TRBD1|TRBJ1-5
TGTGCCAGCAGCCGCCTGACCGGGACAGGGCCCAATCAGCCCCAGCATTTT
CASSRLTGTGPNQPQHF
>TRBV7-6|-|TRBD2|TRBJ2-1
TGTGCCAGCAGCTATCGGACTAGTCCCTACAATGAGCAGTTCTTC
CASSYRTSPYNEQFF
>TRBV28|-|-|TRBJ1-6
TGTGCCAGCAGACAGGGTGGGGGGGATAATTCACCCCTCCACTTT
CASRQGGGDNSPLHF
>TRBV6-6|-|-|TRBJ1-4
TGTGCCAGCAGTATCAGGGCCCAAAATGAAAAACTGTTTTTT
CASSIRAQNEKLFF